A single sample is the source of the 15 T cell receptor beta chains below, sequenced in a study of control samples from healthy donors and cancer patients. Repertoires were generated with immunoSEQ multiplex PCR, while TCRdb's copy carries only in-frame clones and drops some. Among around 110,000 clones listed, about 93% were seen once. Specimen: blood. The receptors originated from a man aged 25-45 years in good health.

Ten or more counts support this clone. This chain joins TRBV19 and TRBJ1-3, with no clear D. Trimming removed 5 bases from V and 0 bases from J, with 5 bases in between. The CDR3 has 13 amino acids. The germline CDR1 and CDR2 sequences are LNHDA and SQIVND (reference sequence). DNA of the CDR3: TGTGCCAGTAGTTTTACCTCTGGAAACACCATATATTTT. This translates into CASSFTSGNTIYF. Based on the CDR3 plus reference TRBV19 and TRBJ1-3, the full variable domain is DGGITQSPKYLFRKEGQNVTLSCEQNLNHDAMYWYRQDPGQGLRLIYYSQIVNDFQKGDIAEGYSVSREKKESFPLTVTSAQKNPTAFYLCASSFTSGNTIYFGEGSWLTVV.

In this sample, this clone turned up a few times. Other nucleotide sequences from this sample produce the same CDR3. The chain recombines TRBV3-1 (or the pseudogene TRBV3-2) with TRBJ1-3; unclear D gene. The CDR3 sequence is 15 residues long. Deletions cut 0 bases from V and 4 bases from J, with 10 bases between. Per the germline V gene, CDR1 is LGHDT and CDR2 is YNNKEL (reference sequence). The CDR3 sequence is CASSQDPGSGNTIYF. CDR3 coding DNA: TGTGCCAGCAGCCAAGATCCTGGCAGCGGAAACACCATATATTTT.

The rearrangement uses TRBV19 and TRBJ2-6; perhaps TRBD2 as D (5 bases). CDR3 length: 16 residues. From germline, CDR1 is LNHDA and CDR2 SQIVND (reference sequence). With 6 bases removed from V and 2 bases from J, the gap between germline ends came to 14 bases. CDR3 coding DNA: TGTGCCAGTAGGAGACCGGAGGTTGCTGGGGCCAACGTCCTGACTTTC. Protein: CASRRPEVAGANVLTF.

This chain links TRBV5-1 with TRBJ2-1; D is perhaps TRBD2 (6 bases). Trimming removed 5 bases from V and 13 bases from J, with 13 bases in between. CDR1 and CDR2 (germline): SGHRS, YFSETQ. The CDR3 totals 11 residues. CDR3 region: CASRSGTLQFF. CDR3 sequence (DNA): TGCGCCAGCAGATCCGGGACTCTCCAGTTCTTC.

The gene calls are TRBV5-1 and TRBJ2-1, with 11 bases identical to TRBD1. V lost 4 bases, J lost 6 bases, and 12 bases stayed unmatched. The CDR3 totals 17 residues. CDR1 is SGHRS, CDR2 YFSETQ, per germline. DNA for the CDR3: TGCGCCAGCAGCACCGGACAGGGGGCGCCGGGTGGCAATGAGCAGTTCTTC. It codes for CASSTGQGAPGGNEQFF.

The rearrangement joins TRBV5-5 to TRBJ1-1; 7 nucleotides line up with TRBD1. The CDR3 is made up of 14 amino acids. The germline V gene encodes CDR1 SGHKS and CDR2 YYEKEE (reference sequence). The junction had 7 bases not matched to a gene; V was cut back by 2 bases and J by 6 bases. The CDR3 loop is CASSLREGAAEAFF. The CDR3 DNA follows: TGTGCCAGCAGCTTACGGGAGGGGGCCGCTGAAGCTTTCTTT.

The rearrangement links TRBV28 to TRBJ1-5; D not certain. The CDR3 contains 18 residues. V lost 7 bases and J lost 1, with 23 bases in between. Germline CDR1 MDHEN, CDR2 SYDVKM. The CDR3 loop is CASNVLAIKDSSNQPQHF. The CDR3 DNA reads TGTGCCAGCAACGTTTTGGCAATCAAGGACTCAAGCAATCAGCCCCAGCATTTT.

The chain carries TRBV7-3 and TRBJ1-1; 9 bases match TRBD1. CDR3 size: 15 residues. Germline V gene lookup returns CDR1 SGHTA and CDR2 FQGTGA. Trimming removed 7 bases from V and 3 bases from J; junction bases left unmatched: 9. The CDR3 DNA reads TGTGCCAGCACACCTTCAGGGGACAGGGACACTGAAGCTTTCTTT. Translation: CASTPSGDRDTEAFF.

The chain links TRBV19 to TRBJ1-1, with D tentatively TRBD1 (6 bases). Germline V gene sequence: CDR1 LNHDA, CDR2 SQIVND (reference sequence). The ends were cut back, 3 bases at V and 0 bases at J, with 8 bases in the middle. CDR3 length equals 14 residues. This CDR3 is CASSIGQLNTEAFF. For the CDR3, the DNA is TGTGCCAGTAGTATCGGACAGTTGAACACTGAAGCTTTCTTT.

V usage is TRBV10-1 and J usage is TRBJ2-1, with TRBD2 matching 8 bases. The CDR3 totals 17 residues. Looked up from germline, CDR1 is WNHNN and CDR2 is SYGVQD (reference sequence). With 0 bases clipped from V and 6 bases from J, the junction kept 10 bases outside the gene matches. Here the CDR3 DNA reads TGCGCCAGCAGTGAGTCGACTCAGCGGGGGCTAAGCAATGAGCAGTTCTTC. As protein: CASSESTQRGLSNEQFF.

Only one count was recorded for this clone. The chain carries TRBV7-8 and TRBJ2-7; D gene unclear. The CDR3 runs 11 residues. V was clipped by 2 bases and J by 5 bases, with 4 bases between them. Germline lookup yields CDR1 SGHVS and CDR2 FQNEAQ. CDR3 in amino acids: CASSLIDEQYF. In DNA, the CDR3 is TGTGCCAGCAGCTTAATTGACGAGCAGTACTTC.

The chain links TRBV4-1 to TRBJ2-7; TRBD1 aligns across 8 bases. CDR1 MGHRA and CDR2 YSYEKL come from the germline V gene. This CDR3 comprises 16 residues. V shed 1 base, J shed 0 bases, and the junction held 5 bases outside the gene matches. The CDR3 loop is CASSQVQGASSYEQYF. The CDR3 DNA reads as TGCGCCAGCAGCCAAGTGCAGGGGGCAAGCTCCTACGAGCAGTACTTC.

This clone appeared a few times. The chain links TRBV18 to TRBJ2-7; 10 nucleotides align to TRBD1. Germline V gene lookup returns CDR1 KGHSH and CDR2 LQKENI. With 3 bases clipped from V and 3 bases from J, the junction kept 5 bases outside the gene matches. CDR3 length: 15 amino acids. The CDR3, as DNA: TGTGCCAGCTCACCTTACGGACAGGGGGACTACGAGCAGTACTTC. Its protein product is CASSPYGQGDYEQYF. Looking up the rest from reference TRBV18 and TRBJ2-7 gives the full variable domain: NAGVMQNPRHLVRRRGQEARLRCSPMKGHSHVYWYRQLPEEGLKFMVYLQKENIIDESGMPKERFSAEFPKEGPSILRIQQVVRGDSAAYFCASSPYGQGDYEQYFGPGTRLTVT.

This clone was seen only a few times. The chain links TRBV7-9 to TRBJ1-2, with TRBD1 as a possible D gene (5 bases). The CDR3 contains 13 residues. Germline lookup yields CDR1 SEHNR and CDR2 FQNEAQ (reference sequence). V lost 3 bases and J 7 bases, leaving 12 bases between the germline ends. The CDR3 bases are TGTGCCAGCAGCTTGGTTCAGGGAGGTGGCTACACCTTC. Protein sequence: CASSLVQGGGYTF.

This chain links TRBV19 with TRBJ1-3; the D is unclear. Germline CDR1 reads LNHDA; CDR2 reads SQIVND (reference sequence). Trimming shortened V by 5 bases and J by 6 bases, and 11 bases separated the two germline ends. This CDR3 is built from 13 residues. The CDR3 bases are TGTGCCAGTAGTCGGTCCTCGATAAACACCATATATTTT. This sequence encodes CASSRSSINTIYF.